The sequence of this TCR beta chain was determined in a study of T cell responses to AZD1222 COVID-19 vaccine. In the study overall: Pooling covered second doses at about 4 or about 12 weeks.

The protocol was immunoSEQ multiplex PCR, while the TCRdb copy is restricted to in-frame clones and leaves out a portion. The profile shows some 170,000 clones, roughly 92% of them singletons. After removal of 3 bases from V and 6 bases from J, the junction contained 1 base not matched to a gene. The CDR3 sequence is 13 residues long. The V gene's germline CDR1 is SGHDN and CDR2 FVKESK. The rearrangement uses TRBV14 and TRBJ2-1, with 8 nucleotides matching TRBD1. The sample in question was peripheral blood, obtained on day 0 of AZD1222 vaccination. The TCR sequence derives from an adult in good health. As DNA, the CDR3 is TGTGCCAGCAGCCATGGACAGGGCAATGAGCAGTTCTTC. Its translation: CASSHGQGNEQFF. The full variable domain, in which reference TRBV14 and TRBJ2-1 provide the parts outside the CDR3, is EAGVTQFPSHSVIEKGQTVTLRCDPISGHDNLYWYRRVMGKEIKFLLHFVKESKQDESGMPNNRFLAERTGGTYSTLKVQPAELEDSGVYFCASSHGQGNEQFFGPGTRLTVL.